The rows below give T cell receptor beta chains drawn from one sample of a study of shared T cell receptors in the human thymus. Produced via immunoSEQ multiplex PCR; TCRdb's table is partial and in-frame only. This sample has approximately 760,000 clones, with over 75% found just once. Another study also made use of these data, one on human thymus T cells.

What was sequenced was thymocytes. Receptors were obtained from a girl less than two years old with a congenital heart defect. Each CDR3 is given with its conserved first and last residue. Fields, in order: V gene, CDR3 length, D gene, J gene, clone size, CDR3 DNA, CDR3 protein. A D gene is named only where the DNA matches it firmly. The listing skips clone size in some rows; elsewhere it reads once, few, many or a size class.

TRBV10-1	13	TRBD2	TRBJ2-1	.	TGCGCCATCCGAGCGGGGGGGGACAATGAGCAGTTCTTC	CAIRAGGDNEQFF
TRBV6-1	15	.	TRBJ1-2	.	TGTGCCAGCAGAAACAGGGAGATGGAGGACTATGGCTACACCTTC	CASRNREMEDYGYTF
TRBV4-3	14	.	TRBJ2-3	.	TGCGCCAGCAGCCAAGATCCTAGCACAGATACGCAGTATTTT	CASSQDPSTDTQYF
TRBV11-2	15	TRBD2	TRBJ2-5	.	TGTGCCAGCAGCCCACAAGCGGGGAGGGAAGAGACCCAGTACTTC	CASSPQAGREETQYF
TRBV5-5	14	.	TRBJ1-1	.	TGTGCCAGCGTAACAGGGTTGTGGAACACTGAAGCTTTCTTT	CASVTGLWNTEAFF
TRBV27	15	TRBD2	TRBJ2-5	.	TGTGCCAGCAGTCTTAGCGGGGGGGCCGTGGAGACCCAGTACTTC	CASSLSGGAVETQYF
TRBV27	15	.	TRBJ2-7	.	TGTGCCAGCAGTGCCCAACAGAGCTACCCCTACGAGCAGTACTTC	CASSAQQSYPYEQYF
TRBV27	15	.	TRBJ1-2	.	TGTGCCAGCAATCCCCGACAGGCAGGATGGGATGGCTACACCTTC	CASNPRQAGWDGYTF
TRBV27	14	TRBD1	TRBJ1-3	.	TGTGCCAGCAGCCCAGGGACAGGAGGAAACACCATATATTTT	CASSPGTGGNTIYF
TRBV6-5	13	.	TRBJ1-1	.	TGTGCCAGCAGTTACTCGGGGGGCACTGAAGCTTTCTTT	CASSYSGGTEAFF
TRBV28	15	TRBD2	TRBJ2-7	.	TGTGCCAGCAGTTCCCCCTCCGGGGGGGATTGGGTGCAGTACTTC	CASSSPSGGDWVQYF
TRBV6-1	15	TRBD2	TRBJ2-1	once	TGTGCCAGCAGTGAAGGGACGGGGGGCTACAATGAGCAGTTCTTC	CASSEGTGGYNEQFF
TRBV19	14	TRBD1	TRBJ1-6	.	TGTGCCAGTAGTGACGGACAGGACAATTCACCCCTCCACTTT	CASSDGQDNSPLHF
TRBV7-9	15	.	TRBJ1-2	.	TGTGCCAGCAGAGCCCGCCAGGGAGGTAACTATGGCTACACCTTC	CASRARQGGNYGYTF
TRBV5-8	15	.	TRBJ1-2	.	TGTGCCAGCAGCTTGCGGACAGAGTCTAACTATGGCTACACCTTC	CASSLRTESNYGYTF
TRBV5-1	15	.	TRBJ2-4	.	TGCGCCAGCAGCTTGGTTGGCGGAGCCAAAAACATTCAGTACTTC	CASSLVGGAKNIQYF
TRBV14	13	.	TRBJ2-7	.	TGTGCCAGCAGCCAAGGACCCCCTAGCGAGCAGTACTTC	CASSQGPPSEQYF
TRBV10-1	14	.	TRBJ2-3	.	TGCGCCAGCAGTGGGGGGGGCTCAACAGATACGCAGTATTTT	CASSGGGSTDTQYF
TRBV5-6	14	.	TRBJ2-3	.	TGTGCCAGCAGCTCCAAACCCCTATCGGATACGCAGTATTTT	CASSSKPLSDTQYF
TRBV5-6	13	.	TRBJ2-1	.	TGTGCCAGCAGCCTACCGCCGGGATATGAGCAGTTCTTC	CASSLPPGYEQFF
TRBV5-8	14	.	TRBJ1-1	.	TGTGCCAGCAGCTTGGGACCAGGGCTGACTGAAGCTTTCTTT	CASSLGPGLTEAFF
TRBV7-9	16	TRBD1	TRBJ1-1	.	TGTGCCAGCAGCCCGAGTAGGGGACAGGGTTACACTGAAGCTTTCTTT	CASSPSRGQGYTEAFF
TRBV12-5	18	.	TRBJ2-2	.	TGTGCTAGTGGTTTGGACAGGGGGGGTGGAGGTCGATCCGGGGAGCTGTTTTTT	CASGLDRGGGGRSGELFF
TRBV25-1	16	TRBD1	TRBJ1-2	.	TGTGCCAGCAGCGACGGGCACAGAAGAGGGGGCCATGGCTACACCTTC	CASSDGHRRGGHGYTF
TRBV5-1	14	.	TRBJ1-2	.	TGCGCCAGCAGCTTTTTAGACTGGGACTATGGCTACACCTTC	CASSFLDWDYGYTF
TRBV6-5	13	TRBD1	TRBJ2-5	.	TGTGCCAGCTCACAGACAGGGGATGAGACCCAGTACTTC	CASSQTGDETQYF
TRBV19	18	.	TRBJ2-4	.	TGTGCCAGTAGTATCGGACAGCCGATCCTTATAGCCAAAAACATTCAGTACTTC	CASSIGQPILIAKNIQYF
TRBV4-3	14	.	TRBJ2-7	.	TGCGCCAGCAGCCAAGATAGGGGCAGGGGTGAGCAGTACTTC	CASSQDRGRGEQYF
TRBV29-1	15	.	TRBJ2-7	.	TGCAGCGTTGAAGATCTGTCAGGATTAACCTACGAGCAGTACTTC	CSVEDLSGLTYEQYF
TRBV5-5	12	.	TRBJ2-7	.	TGTGCCAGCAGCTTCAGAGGGCCCGAGCAGTACTTC	CASSFRGPEQYF
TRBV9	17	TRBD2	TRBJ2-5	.	TGTGCCAGCAGCCACCGACTAGCCATAGAGAACCAAGAGACCCAGTACTTC	CASSHRLAIENQETQYF
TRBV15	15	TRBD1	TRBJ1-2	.	TGTGCCACCAGCAGGGGGACAGGCCAAGGTGATGGCTACACCTTC	CATSRGTGQGDGYTF
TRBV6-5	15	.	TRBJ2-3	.	TGTGCCAGCAGTTACTCGAGACTGAGCACAGATACGCAGTATTTT	CASSYSRLSTDTQYF
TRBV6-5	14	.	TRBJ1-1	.	TGTGCCAGCAACGCTAATCAGCGGAACACTGAAGCTTTCTTT	CASNANQRNTEAFF
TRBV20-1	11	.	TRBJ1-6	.	TGCAGTGCTAGAGGGGGGCCACCCCTCCACTTT	CSARGGPPLHF
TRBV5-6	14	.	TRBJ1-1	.	TGTGCCAGCAGCCCGGAGGGGATTCGTACTGAAGCTTTCTTT	CASSPEGIRTEAFF
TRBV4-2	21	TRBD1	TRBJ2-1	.	TGTGCCAGCAGCCGAATCCGGGTGGGACAGGACCTGACGAGCTCCTACAATGAGCAGTTCTTC	CASSRIRVGQDLTSSYNEQFF
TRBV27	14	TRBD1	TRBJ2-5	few	TGTGCCGCCGCCCGGGACAGGGGGCAAGAGACCCAGTACTTC	CAAARDRGQETQYF
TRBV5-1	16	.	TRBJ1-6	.	TGCGCCAGCAGCCCACAACACATTTCCTATAATTCACCCCTCCACTTT	CASSPQHISYNSPLHF
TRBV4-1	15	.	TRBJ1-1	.	TGCGCCAGCAGCCAAGATCAATATCGGGAGACTGAAGCTTTCTTT	CASSQDQYRETEAFF
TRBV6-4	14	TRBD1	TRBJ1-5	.	TGTGCCAGCAGTGAGGGACAGGGAAATCAGCCCCAGCATTTT	CASSEGQGNQPQHF
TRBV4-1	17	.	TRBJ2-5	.	TGCGCCAGCAGCCAAGATATCCGACAGGCCCTCCAAGAGACCCAGTACTTC	CASSQDIRQALQETQYF
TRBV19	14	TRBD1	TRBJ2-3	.	TGTGCCAGTAGTTCCCACAGGGGTCCAGATACGCAGTATTTT	CASSSHRGPDTQYF
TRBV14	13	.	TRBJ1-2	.	TGTGCCAGCAGCTCCCCGGGGGGTAAGGGCTACACCTTC	CASSSPGGKGYTF
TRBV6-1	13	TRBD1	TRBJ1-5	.	TGTGCCAGCAGTCCGGACAGGAACCAGCCCCAGCATTTT	CASSPDRNQPQHF
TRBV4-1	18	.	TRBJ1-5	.	TGCGCCAGCAGCCAAGAAGCCAATCCGCCCCGGGGAGCTCAGCCCCAGCATTTT	CASSQEANPPRGAQPQHF